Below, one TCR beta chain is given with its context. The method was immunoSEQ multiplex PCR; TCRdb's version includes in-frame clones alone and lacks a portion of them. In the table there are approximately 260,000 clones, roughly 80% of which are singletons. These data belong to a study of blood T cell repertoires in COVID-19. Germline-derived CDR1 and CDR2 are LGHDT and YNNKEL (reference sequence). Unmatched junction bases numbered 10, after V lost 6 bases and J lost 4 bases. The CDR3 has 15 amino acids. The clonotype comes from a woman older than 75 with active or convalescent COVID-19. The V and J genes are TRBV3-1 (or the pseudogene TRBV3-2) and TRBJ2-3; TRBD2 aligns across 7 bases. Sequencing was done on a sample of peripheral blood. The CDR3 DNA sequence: TGTGCCAGCAGTCAAAGCGGGGCGGGCCCAGATACGCAGTATTTT. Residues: CASSQSGAGPDTQYF.